The clone carrying this T cell receptor (beta chain) was detected only once. Using immunoSEQ multiplex PCR, the repertoire was profiled, and TCRdb retains in-frame clones only, with some absent. The data show around 190,000 clones, 89% seen once. Germline values: CDR1 LGHDT, CDR2 YNNKEL (reference sequence). Trimming pared 0 bases from V and 3 bases from J, leaving 19 bases between. This CDR3 spans 18 amino acids. The data originate from a study of blood T cell repertoires in COVID-19. Study at large: In each case, the material was cDNA or gDNA derived from T cells, B-cell-depleted T cells, or PBMCs.

The receptor was isolated from a man aged 18 to 35 who had recovered from COVID-19. Input material: peripheral blood. J is TRBJ2-3 and V is TRBV3-1 (or the pseudogene TRBV3-2); maybe TRBD2 (6 bases). The CDR3 nucleotides read TGTGCCAGCAGCCAAGATCGGAGGGAGCCCGAAGGTACAGATACGCAGTATTTT. Translating gives CASSQDRREPEGTDTQYF.